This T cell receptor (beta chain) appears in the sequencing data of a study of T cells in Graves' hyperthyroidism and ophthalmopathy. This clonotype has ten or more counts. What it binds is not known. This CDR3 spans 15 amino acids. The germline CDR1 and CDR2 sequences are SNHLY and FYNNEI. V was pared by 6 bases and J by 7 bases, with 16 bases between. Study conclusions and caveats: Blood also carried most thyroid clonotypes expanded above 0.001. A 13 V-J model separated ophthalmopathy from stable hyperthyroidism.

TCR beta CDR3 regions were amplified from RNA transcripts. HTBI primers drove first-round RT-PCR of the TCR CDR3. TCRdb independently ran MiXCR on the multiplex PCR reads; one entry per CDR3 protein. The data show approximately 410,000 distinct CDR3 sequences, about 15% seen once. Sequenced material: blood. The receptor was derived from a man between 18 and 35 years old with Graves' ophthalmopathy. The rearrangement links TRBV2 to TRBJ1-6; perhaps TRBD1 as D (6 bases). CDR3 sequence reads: CASRDWGGANSPLHF. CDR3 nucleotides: TGTGCCAGCAGGGATTGGGGGGGGGCAAATTCACCCCTCCACTTT.